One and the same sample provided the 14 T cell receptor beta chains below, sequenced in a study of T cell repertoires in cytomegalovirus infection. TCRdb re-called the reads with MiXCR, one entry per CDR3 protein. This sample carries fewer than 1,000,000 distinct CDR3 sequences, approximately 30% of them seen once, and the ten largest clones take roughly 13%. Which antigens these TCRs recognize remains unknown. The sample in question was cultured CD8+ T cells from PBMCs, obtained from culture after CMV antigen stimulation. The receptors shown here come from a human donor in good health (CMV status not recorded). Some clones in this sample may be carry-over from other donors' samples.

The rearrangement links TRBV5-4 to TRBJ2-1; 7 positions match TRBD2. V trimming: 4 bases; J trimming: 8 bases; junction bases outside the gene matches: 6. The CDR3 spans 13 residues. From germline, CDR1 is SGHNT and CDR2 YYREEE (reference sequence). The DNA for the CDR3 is TGTGCCAGCAGCGGGGCGGGGGTCGATGAGCAGTTCTTC. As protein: CASSGAGVDEQFF.

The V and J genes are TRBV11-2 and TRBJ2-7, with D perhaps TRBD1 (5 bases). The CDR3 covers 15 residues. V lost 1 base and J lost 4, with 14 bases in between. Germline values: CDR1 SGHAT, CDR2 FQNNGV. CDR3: CASSLGAGNPYEQYF. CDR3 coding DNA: TGTGCCAGCAGCTTAGGGGCAGGGAACCCATACGAGCAGTACTTC.

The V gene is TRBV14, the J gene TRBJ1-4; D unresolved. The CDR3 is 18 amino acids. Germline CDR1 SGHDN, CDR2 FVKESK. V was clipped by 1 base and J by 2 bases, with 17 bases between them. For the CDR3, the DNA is TGTGCCAGCAGCCAAGGCCTAAGGTGGCTGGGGACTAATGAAAAACTGTTTTTT. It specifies CASSQGLRWLGTNEKLFF.

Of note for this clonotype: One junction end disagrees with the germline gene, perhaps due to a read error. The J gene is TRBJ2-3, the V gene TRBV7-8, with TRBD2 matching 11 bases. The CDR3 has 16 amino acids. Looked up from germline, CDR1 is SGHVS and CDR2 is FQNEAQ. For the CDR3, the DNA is TGTGTCAGCAGCTTAGAACTAGCGGGGGAGACAGATACGCAGTATTTT. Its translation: CVSSLELAGETDTQYF. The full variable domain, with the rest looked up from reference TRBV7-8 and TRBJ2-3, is GAGVSQSPRYKVAKRGQDVALRCDPISGHVSLFWYQQALGQGPEFLTYFQNEAQLDKSGLPSDRFFAERPEGSVSTLKIQRTQQEDSAVYLCVSSLELAGETDTQYFGPGTRLTVL.

CDR3 sequence reads: CAIFLGGMDGYTF. The CDR3 coding sequence is TGTGCCATCTTTCTCGGGGGTATGGATGGCTACACCTTC. This chain joins TRBV10-3 and TRBJ1-2, with D tentatively TRBD1 (5 bases). In germline, CDR1 is ENHRY, CDR2 SYGVKD. V shed 8 bases and J shed 6 bases, with 16 bases lying between them. The CDR3 spans 13 residues.

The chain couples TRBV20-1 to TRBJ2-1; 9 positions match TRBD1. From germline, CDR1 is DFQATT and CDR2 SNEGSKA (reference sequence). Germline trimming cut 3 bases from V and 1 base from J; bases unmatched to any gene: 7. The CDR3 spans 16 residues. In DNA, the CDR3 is TGCAGTGCTAGCGGACAGGGGATCGGGTCCTACAATGAGCAGTTCTTC. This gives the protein CSASGQGIGSYNEQFF.

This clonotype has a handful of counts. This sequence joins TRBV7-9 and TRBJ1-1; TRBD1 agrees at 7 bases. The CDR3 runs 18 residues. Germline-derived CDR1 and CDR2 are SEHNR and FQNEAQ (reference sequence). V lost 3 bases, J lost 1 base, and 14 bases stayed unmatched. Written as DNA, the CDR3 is TGTGCCAGCAGCTTGAACTATCAGGGGGTTTATCGGAACACTGAAGCTTTCTTT. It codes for CASSLNYQGVYRNTEAFF.

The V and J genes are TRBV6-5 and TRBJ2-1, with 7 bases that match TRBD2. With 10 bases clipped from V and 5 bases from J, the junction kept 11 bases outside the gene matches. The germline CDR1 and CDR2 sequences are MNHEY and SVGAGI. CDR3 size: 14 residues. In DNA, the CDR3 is TGTGCCACATCTTGGCGGGGGACCGACAATGAGCAGTTCTTC. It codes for CATSWRGTDNEQFF.

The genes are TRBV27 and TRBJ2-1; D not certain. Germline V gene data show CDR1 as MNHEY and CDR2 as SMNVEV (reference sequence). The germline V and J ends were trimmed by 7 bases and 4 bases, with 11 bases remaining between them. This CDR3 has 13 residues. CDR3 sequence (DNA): TGTGCCAGCATTAAGAAAGGATACAATGAGCAGTTCTTC. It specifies CASIKKGYNEQFF.

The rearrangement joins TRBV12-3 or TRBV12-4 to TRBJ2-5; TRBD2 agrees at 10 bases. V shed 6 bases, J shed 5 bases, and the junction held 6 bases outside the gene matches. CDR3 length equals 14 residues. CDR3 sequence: CASSQSGGAETQYF. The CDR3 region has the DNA TGTGCCAGCAGCCAAAGCGGGGGGGCCGAGACCCAGTACTTC.

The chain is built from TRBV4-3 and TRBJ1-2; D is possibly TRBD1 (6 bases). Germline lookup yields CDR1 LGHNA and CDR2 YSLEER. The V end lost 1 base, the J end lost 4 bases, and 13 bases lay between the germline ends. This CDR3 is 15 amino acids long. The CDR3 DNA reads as TGCGCCAGCAGCCAAGGGACAGCAGGGCTCTATGGCTACACCTTC. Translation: CASSQGTAGLYGYTF.

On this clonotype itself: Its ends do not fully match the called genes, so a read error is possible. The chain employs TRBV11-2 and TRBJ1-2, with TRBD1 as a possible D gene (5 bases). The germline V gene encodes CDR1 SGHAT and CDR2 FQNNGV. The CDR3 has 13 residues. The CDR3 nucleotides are TGTGCCAGCAACTTAGCCCCAGGGCGAGGCTACACCTTC. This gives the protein CASNLAPGRGYTF.

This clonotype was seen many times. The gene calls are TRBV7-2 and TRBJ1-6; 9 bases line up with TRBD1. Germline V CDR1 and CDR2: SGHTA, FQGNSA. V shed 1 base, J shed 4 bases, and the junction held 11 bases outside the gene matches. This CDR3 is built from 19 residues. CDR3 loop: CASSLGDRDIRVYNSPLHF. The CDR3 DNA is TGTGCCAGCAGCTTAGGGGACAGGGATATTCGGGTATATAATTCACCCCTCCACTTT.

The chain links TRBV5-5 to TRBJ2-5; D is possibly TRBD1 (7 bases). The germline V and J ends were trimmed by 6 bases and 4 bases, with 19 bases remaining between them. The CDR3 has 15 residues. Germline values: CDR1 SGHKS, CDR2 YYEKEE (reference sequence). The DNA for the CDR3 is TGTGCCAGCATCCTGGTGTGGCAGGGGGGAGAGACCCAGTACTTC. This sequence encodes CASILVWQGGETQYF.